These 25 T cell receptor beta chains were sequenced from one sample in a study of T-cell reconstitution after alpha-beta-depleted transplantation in children. Unique molecular identifiers were incorporated during preparation of the TCRbeta library. Using its own MiXCR run on the PCR reads, TCRdb lists one record per CDR3 protein. The table lists some 340,000 distinct CDR3 sequences, around a tenth of them singletons, with 2.4% in the top ten. Sequencing was performed on PBMCs from the stem cell graft donor, taken from the stem cell graft. The receptors stem from a human donor who donated a stem cell graft to a child with acute lymphoblastic leukemia.

V usage is TRBV4-3 and J usage is TRBJ1-2, with a weak D call TRBD1 (5 bases). Per germline, CDR1 LGHNA and CDR2 YSLEER. There are 17 residues in the CDR3. V lost 0 bases and J 7 bases, leaving 21 bases between the germline ends. The CDR3 protein is CASSQDRPGVQLGGYTF. In nucleotides, the CDR3 is TGCGCCAGCAGCCAAGATCGACCGGGGGTCCAATTAGGTGGCTACACCTTC.

V usage is TRBV4-3 and J usage is TRBJ2-5; 7 nucleotides align to TRBD2. CDR3 size: 18 residues. Germline V gene data show CDR1 as LGHNA and CDR2 as YSLEER. V was clipped by 3 bases and J by 5 bases; unmatched bases: 18. CDR3 amino acids: CASSQDHLAVGTVETQYF. CDR3 bases: TGCGCCAGCAGCCAGGACCACCTAGCGGTAGGGACTGTGGAGACCCAGTACTTC.

V is TRBV10-3 and J is TRBJ2-3; 8 bases are shared with TRBD2. CDR3 size: 17 residues. The junction had 15 bases not matched to a gene; V was cut back by 4 bases and J by 6 bases. The germline V gene has CDR1 ENHRY and CDR2 SYGVKD. In nucleotides, the CDR3 is TGTGCCATCAGTGCGCCGGGACTAGACCAAGTCCGCGATACGCAGTATTTT. It encodes CAISAPGLDQVRDTQYF.

This clonotype was counted many times. V is TRBV7-9 and J is TRBJ2-3, with 7 nucleotides matching TRBD2. CDR3 length: 15 amino acids. J lost 0 bases, V lost 5 bases, and 5 bases had no gene match. Germline V CDR1 and CDR2: SEHNR, FQNEAQ (reference sequence). The CDR3 is CASSRAGPSTDTQYF. For the CDR3, the DNA is TGTGCCAGCAGCCGAGCGGGGCCTAGCACAGATACGCAGTATTTT.

With respect to this clonotype: One end of the junction fails to match germline, which may point to a read error. V and J are TRBV5-1 and TRBJ1-4, with D unresolved. The germline CDR1 and CDR2 sequences are SGHRS and YFSETQ. This CDR3 has 12 residues. CDR3 sequence reads: CASSLPHRQFPF. In nucleotides, the CDR3 is TGCGCCAGCAGCCTACCCCATAGGCAATTCCCCTTT.

This clonotype was detected a few times. The V and J genes are TRBV4-1 and TRBJ1-2; 7 nucleotides line up with TRBD1. The CDR3 length is 18 residues. V lost 1 base, J lost 4 bases, and 15 bases stayed unmatched. CDR1 and CDR2 from the germline V gene are MGHRA and YSYEKL. The CDR3 loop is CASSQVVRVPDRFYGYTF. The CDR3 DNA follows: TGCGCCAGCAGCCAAGTGGTTCGGGTACCGGACAGGTTCTATGGCTACACCTTC.

Ten or more counts support this clonotype. The chain joins TRBV11-2 to TRBJ2-3; TRBD2 matches at 8 bases. The CDR3 length is 14 residues. V shed 4 bases and J 6 bases; nucleotides not matched to a gene: 6. The germline CDR1 and CDR2 sequences are SGHAT and FQNNGV. In DNA, the CDR3 is TGTGCCAGCAGCTCGAGCGGGAGTAGGGATACGCAGTATTTT. Translation gives CASSSSGSRDTQYF. The full variable domain, completed using reference TRBV11-2 and TRBJ2-3, is EAGVAQSPRYKIIEKRQSVAFWCNPISGHATLYWYQQILGQGPKLLIQFQNNGVVDDSQLPKDRFSAERLKGVDSTLKIQPAKLEDSAVYLCASSSSGSRDTQYFGPGTRLTVL.

The chain combines TRBV10-3 with TRBJ2-5; 7 nucleotides align to TRBD2. From germline, CDR1 is ENHRY and CDR2 SYGVKD. The CDR3 consists of 16 residues. Trimming cost V 4 bases and J 1 base; bases outside gene matches: 9. CDR3 residues: CAISGRASGGQETQYF. The CDR3 DNA reads as TGTGCCATCAGTGGACGGGCTAGCGGAGGCCAAGAGACCCAGTACTTC.

This clonotype was recorded a few times. CDR3 nucleotide sequence: TGCGCCAGCAGCTTGTTAGGGGGGTCCAATGAGCAGTTCTTC. This encodes CASSLLGGSNEQFF. V gene TRBV5-1 combines with J gene TRBJ2-1, with D tentatively TRBD1 or TRBD2 (6 bases each). This CDR3 is 14 amino acids long. Germline V lookup: CDR1 SGHRS, CDR2 YFSETQ. V was pared by 1 base and J by 6 bases, with 11 bases between.

The J gene is TRBJ2-7, the V gene TRBV5-6, with 7 bases matching TRBD1. The CDR3 consists of 15 residues. Germline lookup yields CDR1 SGHDT and CDR2 YYEEEE. V trimming: 3 bases; J trimming: 5 bases; junction bases outside the gene matches: 11. Here the CDR3 DNA reads TGTGCCAGCAGCTCACAGACAGGGTGGAAGGACGAGCAGTACTTC. Its protein product is CASSSQTGWKDEQYF.

The genes are TRBV5-1 and TRBJ2-3; 8 bases are shared with TRBD1. J gave up 2 bases and V 4 bases, and 6 bases lay outside the gene matches. The germline V gene encodes CDR1 SGHRS and CDR2 YFSETQ. The CDR3 has 15 amino acids. The CDR3 DNA reads TGCGCCAGCAGCCCGGGACAGGCGAACACAGATACGCAGTATTTT. Its translation is CASSPGQANTDTQYF. Using reference TRBV5-1 and TRBJ2-3 for the parts outside the CDR3, the full variable domain is KAGVTQTPRYLIKTRGQQVTLSCSPISGHRSVSWYQQTPGQGLQFLFEYFSETQRNKGNFPGRFSGRQFSNSRSEMNVSTLELGDSALYLCASSPGQANTDTQYFGPGTRLTVL.

The CDR3 DNA sequence: TGTGCCAGCAGTGACACAAGACTAGCGGGTCTAAATGAGCAGTTCTTC. Translated: CASSDTRLAGLNEQFF. The chain couples TRBV25-1 to TRBJ2-1; 10 nucleotides align to TRBD2. CDR1 is MGHDK and CDR2 is SYGVNS in the germline V gene. The trim removed 3 bases at V and 7 bases at J, leaving 9 bases unmatched. This CDR3 spans 16 amino acids.

This clonotype was picked up many times. V usage is TRBV12-3 or TRBV12-4 and J usage is TRBJ2-1; TRBD2 is a possible D gene (6 bases). The length of the CDR3 is 14 residues. Trimming pared 5 bases from V and 6 bases from J, leaving 14 bases between. The CDR3 region has the DNA TGTGCCAGCAGTCGGACGACTAGTAGCAATGAGCAGTTCTTC. Protein sequence: CASSRTTSSNEQFF.

This clonotype was seen just once. This rearrangement joins TRBV3-1 to TRBJ2-2; unclear D gene. Germline CDR1 is LGHDT and CDR2 is YNNKEL (reference sequence). This CDR3 has 17 amino acids. The V gene lost 10 bases and the J gene lost 0 bases, with 21 bases spanning the gap. The CDR3, as DNA: TGTGCCACCACCCCCCCCGTTTGGGTATCGAACACCGGGGAGCTGTTTTTT. This encodes CATTPPVWVSNTGELFF.

In its sample, this clonotype was seen many times. The J gene is TRBJ1-1, the V gene TRBV29-1, with D maybe TRBD1 (6 bases). The CDR3 covers 12 residues. Germline V gene sequence: CDR1 SQVTM, CDR2 ANQGSEA. Trimming removed 6 bases at V and 0 bases at J, with 8 bases between. The CDR3 bases are TGCAGCGTCGGGACATTGAACACTGAAGCTTTCTTT. It translates to CSVGTLNTEAFF.

This chain joins TRBV2 and TRBJ2-5; D is unresolved. In germline, CDR1 is SNHLY, CDR2 FYNNEI. CDR3 size: 12 residues. V lost 9 bases and J 0 bases, leaving 8 bases between the germline ends. The CDR3: CASSGDQETQYF. CDR3 nucleotide sequence: TGTGCCAGTTCAGGTGACCAAGAGACCCAGTACTTC.

This clonotype appeared many times. This chain joins TRBV5-1 and TRBJ2-3; 8 nucleotides line up with TRBD2. CDR3 length: 14 amino acids. Germline assignment: CDR1 SGHRS and CDR2 YFSETQ. V was pared by 5 bases and J by 4 bases, with 6 bases of the junction left unmatched. CDR3 protein: CASSTSGSPDTQYF. In DNA form, the CDR3 reads TGCGCCAGCAGTACCAGCGGGAGCCCAGATACGCAGTATTTT.

V is TRBV11-2 and J is TRBJ1-4; D call uncertain. CDR1 is SGHAT, CDR2 FQNNGV, per germline. Trimming cost V 5 bases and J 6 bases, with 13 bases left between them. The CDR3 is 14 residues long. The CDR3: CASSPGLEDEKLFF. CDR3 DNA sequence: TGTGCCAGCAGCCCAGGCCTGGAGGATGAAAAACTGTTTTTT.

This clonotype was recorded a few times. The chain is built from TRBV13 and TRBJ2-1; 10 bases match TRBD1. V lost 5 bases and J lost 4; bases outside the gene matches: 8. The CDR3 has 16 amino acids. In germline, CDR1 is PRHDT, CDR2 FYEKMQ (reference sequence). This chain's CDR3 is CASSTEGQGSYNEQFF. In DNA form, the CDR3 reads TGTGCCAGCAGCACAGAGGGACAGGGGTCTTACAATGAGCAGTTCTTC. The whole variable domain, filled in from reference TRBV13 and TRBJ2-1, reads AAGVIQSPRHLIKEKRETATLKCYPIPRHDTVYWYQQGPGQDPQFLISFYEKMQSDKGSIPDRFSAQQFSDYHSELNMSSLELGDSALYFCASSTEGQGSYNEQFFGPGTRLTVL.

This clonotype was seen only a few times. This CDR3 reads CASSLEDPGETQYF. The CDR3 DNA follows: TGTGCCAGCAGCTTAGAGGACCCGGGAGAGACCCAGTACTTC. The V call is TRBV7-2, the J call TRBJ2-5; D is ambiguous. The length of the CDR3 is 14 residues. Deletions cut 1 base from V and 4 bases from J, with 10 bases between. Per germline, CDR1 SGHTA and CDR2 FQGNSA.

This clonotype was detected a few times. This chain uses TRBV7-9 with TRBJ1-2, with 9 nucleotides matching TRBD1. V lost 5 bases, J lost 7 bases, and 11 bases stayed unmatched. There are 15 residues in the CDR3. CDR1 and CDR2 from the germline V gene are SEHNR and FQNEAQ (reference sequence). The CDR3 loop is CASSVTGGQSSGYTF. The CDR3 coding sequence is TGTGCCAGCAGCGTGACAGGGGGTCAATCTAGTGGCTACACCTTC.

In its sample, this clonotype was seen many times. V usage is TRBV6-1 and J usage is TRBJ2-4; D unclear. CDR3 length equals 13 residues. Germline CDR1 MNHNS, CDR2 SASEGT. Trimming removed 5 bases from V and 9 bases from J, with 14 bases in between. In DNA form, the CDR3 reads TGTGCCAGCAGTCGCGAGAGCAAGAGCATTCAGTACTTC. Its protein is CASSRESKSIQYF.

This clonotype showed up many times. The chain combines TRBV4-1 with TRBJ2-7; D is undetermined. The CDR3 is made up of 13 amino acids. CDR1 MGHRA and CDR2 YSYEKL come from the germline V gene. V dropped 3 bases and J dropped 5 bases, with 11 bases sitting between them. In DNA form, the CDR3 reads TGCGCCAGCAGCCAGTCGTTATGGGACGAGCAGTACTTC. Translation: CASSQSLWDEQYF.

This chain connects TRBV5-1 to TRBJ2-3; 7 bases are a match to TRBD1. V lost 4 bases, J lost 2 bases, and 4 bases stayed unmatched. The CDR3 has 14 residues. Germline CDR1 and CDR2: SGHRS and YFSETQ. CDR3 coding DNA: TGCGCCAGCAGCACGGACAGGTCCACAGATACGCAGTATTTT. Translating gives CASSTDRSTDTQYF.

A few counts support this clonotype. The V and J genes are TRBV5-1 and TRBJ2-5, with 7 bases aligning to TRBD1. The length of the CDR3 is 16 residues. V lost 4 bases, J lost 6 bases, and 15 bases stayed unmatched. CDR1 SGHRS and CDR2 YFSETQ come from the germline V gene. The CDR3 DNA reads TGCGCCAGCAGCCGAGAACCTTTGGGACAGCGGAAGACCCAGTACTTC. Translated: CASSREPLGQRKTQYF. The whole variable domain, filled in from reference TRBV5-1 and TRBJ2-5, reads KAGVTQTPRYLIKTRGQQVTLSCSPISGHRSVSWYQQTPGQGLQFLFEYFSETQRNKGNFPGRFSGRQFSNSRSEMNVSTLELGDSALYLCASSREPLGQRKTQYFGPGTRLLVL.